This TCR beta chain was sequenced in a study of T cell repertoires in cytomegalovirus infection. The study, taken as a whole, reports: Cumulative frequency of public TCR beta families picked out carriers of CMV plus the relevant HLA.

TCRdb recomputed calls from the reads with MiXCR, one row per CDR3 protein. Of some 57,000 distinct CDR3 sequences listed, 25% to 40% are singletons. Germline lookup yields CDR1 SGHTA and CDR2 FQGNSA. The V end lost 1 base, the J end lost 13 bases, and 11 bases lay between the germline ends. This CDR3 is built from 12 residues. This clonotype came up a few times. Its antigen remains unknown. The specimen was PBMCs, sequenced either directly or after in vitro stimulation (not recorded which). This sequence originates from a human donor in good health (CMV status not recorded). Some clones in this sample may be carry-over from other donors' samples. This sequence joins TRBV7-2 and TRBJ2-1; tentative D call: TRBD1 (5 bases). CDR3 sequence reads: CASSLVWGRQFF. CDR3 nucleotide sequence: TGTGCCAGCAGCTTAGTGTGGGGCCGTCAGTTCTTC.